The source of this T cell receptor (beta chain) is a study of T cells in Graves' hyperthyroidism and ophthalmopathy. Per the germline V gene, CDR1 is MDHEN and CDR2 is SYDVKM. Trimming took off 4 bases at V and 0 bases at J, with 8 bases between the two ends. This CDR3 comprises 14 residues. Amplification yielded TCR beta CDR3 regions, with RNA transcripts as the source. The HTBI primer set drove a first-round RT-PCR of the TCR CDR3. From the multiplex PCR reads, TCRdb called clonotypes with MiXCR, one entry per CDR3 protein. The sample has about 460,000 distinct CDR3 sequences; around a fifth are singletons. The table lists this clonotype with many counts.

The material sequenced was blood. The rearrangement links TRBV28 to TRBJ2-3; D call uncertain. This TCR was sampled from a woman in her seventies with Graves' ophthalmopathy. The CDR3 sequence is CASSSPTSTDTQYF. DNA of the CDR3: TGTGCCAGCAGTTCCCCGACTAGCACAGATACGCAGTATTTT.